A selection of T cell receptor beta chains follows, all from one sample in a study of cytomegalovirus exposure and HLA in healthy donors. Generated by immunoSEQ multiplex PCR, the TCRdb table keeps only in-frame clones and is missing some. The table records roughly 100,000 clones, roughly 80% of them present only once. Sequenced: PBMCs. Every receptor here comes from a woman aged 55-70 years in good health and CMV-seronegative. Each CDR3 is given with its conserved first and last residue. D genes are given only for firm matches. Some rows have no size entry. The others give once, few or many, or a class for an expanded clone.

D gene | clone size | CDR3 length | J gene | V gene | CDR3 protein | CDR3 DNA
TRBD1 | . | 16 | TRBJ1-1 | TRBV19 | CASSRRTGGSVTEAFF | TGTGCCAGTAGTAGGAGGACAGGGGGCTCTGTCACTGAAGCTTTCTTT
. | . | 12 | TRBJ2-2 | TRBV19 | CASSIDYGELFF | TGTGCCAGTAGTATAGATTACGGGGAGCTGTTTTTT
. | . | 13 | TRBJ1-5 | TRBV6-4 | CASSTRGNQPQHF | TGTGCCAGCAGTACAAGGGGTAATCAGCCCCAGCATTTT
. | . | 15 | TRBJ2-3 | TRBV7-2 | CASSFSGRDTDTQYF | TGTGCCAGCAGCTTCTCCGGGAGAGACACAGATACGCAGTATTTT
. | . | 13 | TRBJ2-5 | TRBV7-8 | CASSFPSRETQYF | TGTGCCAGCAGCTTTCCTAGTAGGGAGACCCAGTACTTC
. | . | 16 | TRBJ2-1 | TRBV6-1 | CASSEVGVEGANEQFF | TGTGCCAGCAGTGAAGTCGGGGTGGAGGGGGCAAATGAGCAGTTCTTC
TRBD1 | . | 15 | TRBJ1-3 | TRBV5-1 | CASSLEARGRNTIYF | TGCGCCAGCAGCTTGGAGGCAAGGGGGCGAAACACCATATATTTT
TRBD2 | . | 11 | TRBJ2-7 | TRBV10-2 | CASGGVREQYF | TGCGCCAGCGGGGGGGTTCGGGAGCAGTACTTC
TRBD1 | . | 15 | TRBJ2-7 | TRBV7-9 | CASSSGTGGPYEQYF | TGTGCCAGCAGCTCGGGGACAGGGGGCCCCTACGAGCAGTACTTC
. | once | 13 | TRBJ1-3 | TRBV30 | CAWDRSSGNTIYF | TGTGCCTGGGACAGGAGCTCTGGAAACACCATATATTTT
TRBD1 | . | 15 | TRBJ2-1 | TRBV18 | CASSHRLTGNNEQFF | TGTGCCAGCTCACACCGACTGACAGGGAACAATGAGCAGTTCTTC
. | . | 11 | TRBJ2-5 | TRBV20-1 | CSASQSETQYF | TGCAGTGCTAGTCAATCCGAGACCCAGTACTTC
. | few | 13 | TRBJ1-1 | TRBV6-5 | CASRQVRNTEAFF | TGTGCCAGCAGGCAGGTGAGGAACACTGAAGCTTTCTTT
. | . | 14 | TRBJ2-7 | TRBV13 | CASRLTGTNYEQYF | TGTGCCAGCAGACTAACAGGAACAAACTACGAGCAGTACTTC
. | once | 14 | TRBJ1-2 | TRBV7-2 | CASSLGGGPGLYTF | TGTGCCAGCAGCTTAGGGGGAGGCCCGGGGTTGTACACCTTC
. | . | 17 | TRBJ1-1 | TRBV5-1 | CASSLSTKRNTNTEAFF | TGCGCCAGCAGCTTGTCCACGAAGCGGAATACGAACACTGAAGCTTTCTTT
TRBD1 | . | 15 | TRBJ2-2 | TRBV7-6 | CASSLAGQGAGELFF | TGTGCCAGCAGCTTAGCGGGACAGGGTGCCGGGGAGCTGTTTTTT
. | . | 15 | TRBJ2-2 | TRBV5-4 | CASSIYRDGTGELFF | TGTGCCAGCAGCATTTACAGGGATGGGACCGGGGAGCTGTTTTTT
TRBD2 | . | 14 | TRBJ2-5 | TRBV9 | CASSPRLARETQYF | TGTGCCAGCAGCCCCCGACTAGCGAGAGAGACCCAGTACTTC
. | few | 15 | TRBJ2-5 | TRBV7-8 | CASSRRTPWRETQYF | TGTGCCAGCAGTCGCAGGACCCCCTGGAGGGAGACCCAGTACTTC
TRBD2 | . | 15 | TRBJ2-5 | TRBV25-1 | CASSAGLAGAETQYF | TGTGCCAGCAGTGCGGGACTAGCGGGGGCTGAGACCCAGTACTTC
. | . | 12 | TRBJ1-1 | TRBV7-2 | CASSPYRVQAFF | TGTGCCAGCAGCCCATACCGGGTCCAAGCTTTCTTT
TRBD1 | . | 14 | TRBJ2-5 | TRBV6-5 | CASSGRGLGETQYF | TGTGCCAGCAGTGGAAGGGGGCTTGGAGAGACCCAGTACTTC
TRBD1 | . | 13 | TRBJ2-3 | TRBV7-6 | CASGTGVGDTQYF | TGTGCCAGCGGCACAGGGGTAGGAGATACGCAGTATTTT
. | . | 14 | TRBJ2-7 | TRBV6-5 | CASSFGVGAGEQYF | TGTGCCAGCAGTTTCGGGGTGGGAGCAGGCGAGCAGTACTTC
. | . | 14 | TRBJ1-1 | TRBV10-2 | CASSSDKPNTEAFF | TGCGCCAGCAGTTCGGACAAGCCGAACACTGAAGCTTTCTTT
. | . | 15 | TRBJ1-5 | TRBV28 | CASSLGGSNNQPQHF | TGTGCCAGCAGTTTAGGGGGGTCGAACAATCAGCCCCAGCATTTT
TRBD1 | . | 14 | TRBJ1-1 | TRBV28 | CASSTDREATEAFF | TGTGCCAGCAGTACGGACAGGGAGGCTACTGAAGCTTTCTTT
. | . | 13 | TRBJ2-7 | TRBV10-3 | CAIVEQGGGEQYF | TGTGCCATCGTCGAACAGGGTGGAGGCGAGCAGTACTTC
TRBD2 | . | 16 | TRBJ2-3 | TRBV7-6 | CASRPLAGGLTDTQYF | TGTGCCAGCAGACCCCTAGCGGGGGGGCTAACAGATACGCAGTATTTT
. | . | 13 | TRBJ2-2 | TRBV5-6 | CASGSVDTGELFF | TGTGCCAGCGGTAGCGTGGACACCGGGGAGCTGTTTTTT
. | . | 13 | TRBJ2-7 | TRBV5-4 | CASSFGGSYEQYF | TGTGCCAGCAGCTTTGGGGGCTCGTACGAGCAGTACTTC
. | . | 15 | TRBJ1-1 | TRBV5-1 | CASSLDPGEDTEAFF | TGCGCCAGCAGCTTGGATCCAGGGGAAGACACTGAAGCTTTCTTT
. | . | 16 | TRBJ2-1 | TRBV7-2 | CASTLLAHSSYNEQFF | TGTGCCAGCACCCTCCTAGCCCATTCCTCCTACAATGAGCAGTTCTTC
TRBD1 | . | 11 | TRBJ1-2 | TRBV29-1 | CSSWTGSGYTF | TGCAGCTCCTGGACAGGGTCTGGCTACACCTTC
TRBD2 | . | 15 | TRBJ2-1 | TRBV11-3 | CASSLGRGGYNEQFF | TGTGCCAGCAGCTTAGGCCGGGGGGGCTACAATGAGCAGTTCTTC
TRBD2 | . | 16 | TRBJ2-3 | TRBV7-2 | CASSPRGVPITDTQYF | TGTGCCAGCAGCCCCCGGGGGGTCCCGATCACAGATACGCAGTATTTT
TRBD2 | . | 17 | TRBJ2-1 | TRBV28 | CASGGRRSGGSYNEQFF | TGTGCCAGCGGGGGACGCCGTTCGGGGGGCTCCTACAATGAGCAGTTCTTC
. | . | 15 | TRBJ1-1 | TRBV7-9 | CASSLGAGMNTEAFF | TGTGCCAGCAGCTTAGGAGCAGGGATGAACACTGAAGCTTTCTTT
. | . | 17 | TRBJ1-3 | TRBV5-4 | CASSLDPGIASGNTIYF | TGTGCCAGCAGCTTGGATCCAGGTATCGCATCTGGAAACACCATATATTTT
. | few | 17 | TRBJ1-6 | TRBV5-6 | CASSLKFSGESNSPLHF | TGTGCCAGCAGCTTGAAGTTCTCCGGGGAATCAAATTCACCCCTCCACTTT
. | . | 13 | TRBJ2-1 | TRBV25-1 | CASSDPGTPEQFF | TGTGCCAGCAGTGACCCGGGGACTCCCGAGCAGTTCTTC
. | few | 14 | TRBJ2-3 | TRBV6-6 | CASSYGQGTDTQYF | TGTGCCAGCAGTTACGGTCAGGGGACAGATACGCAGTATTTT
TRBD1 | . | 16 | TRBJ1-6 | TRBV5-8 | CASSRRTGFPNSPLHF | TGTGCCAGCAGCCGGCGGACAGGGTTTCCTAATTCACCCCTCCACTTT
TRBD2 | few | 14 | TRBJ2-3 | TRBV30 | CAWSLLERGGSQYF | TGTGCCTGGAGTCTCCTTGAACGGGGGGGATCGCAGTATTTT
. | . | 10 | TRBJ2-3 | TRBV7-9 | CASQGDTQYF | TGTGCCAGTCAGGGTGATACGCAGTATTTT
. | . | 15 | TRBJ1-1 | TRBV4-1 | CASSQEFFSRDEAFF | TGCGCCAGCAGCCAAGAATTTTTTTCGAGGGATGAAGCTTTCTTT
. | . | 13 | TRBJ1-5 | TRBV27 | CASSESVGFPQHF | TGTGCCAGCAGTGAATCGGTGGGCTTTCCCCAGCATTTT